A selection of T cell receptor beta chains follows, all from one sample in a study of CD8 T cells in ankylosing spondylitis. TCRdb analysed the 5' RACE reads with MiXCR anew, one entry per CDR3 protein. The data show 250,000 to 400,000 distinct CDR3 sequences, roughly 10% seen once. Sample: blood, either unsorted or a sorted T cell fraction (not recorded which). These receptors all stem from a female donor with ankylosing spondylitis or in good health (not recorded which). The conserved cysteine and the conserved F or W are not part of the CDR3 here. D genes are given only for firm matches.

AWSGRNRGRGFVSPLH	TRBV30	TRBJ1-6	TRBD1
ATSDSGIPARH	TRBV24-1	TRBJ1-5	.
ASEGPGQVNYNEQF	TRBV6-1	TRBJ2-1	TRBD1
ASSMETTRKLF	TRBV7-2	TRBJ1-4	.
SARQGVVDGYT	TRBV20-1	TRBJ1-2	.
ASSFRLDRGRIYGYT	TRBV12-3/TRBV12-4	TRBJ1-2	TRBD1
ASSYGQGIEETQY	TRBV5-1	TRBJ2-5	TRBD1
ASSLGLYSTDTQY	TRBV9	TRBJ2-3	.
ASSSNRDYGYT	TRBV5-1	TRBJ1-2	.
ATSREDETQY	TRBV15	TRBJ2-5	.
ASSLQSRGRYQETQY	TRBV28	TRBJ2-5	.
ASSLRMALAGGRLPYEQY	TRBV3-1	TRBJ2-7	TRBD2
SVLNTGELF	TRBV29-1	TRBJ2-2	.
ASSIFGWNQPQH	TRBV19	TRBJ1-5	.
SARGGRFSGANVLT	TRBV20-1	TRBJ2-6	.
ATSTGLLVQF	TRBV12-3/TRBV12-4	TRBJ2-1	.
ASSESTGRTWDTGELF	TRBV10-1	TRBJ2-2	.
ASSPRSTDTQC	TRBV28	TRBJ2-3	.
ASSPRGLDTNAEAF	TRBV18	TRBJ1-1	TRBD1
ASSQDSRWETQY	TRBV14	TRBJ2-5	.
ASSSDVRSSYNEQF	TRBV5-1	TRBJ2-1	.
ASSSGLVLTGEQY	TRBV5-1	TRBJ2-7	TRBD2
ASSLAPPGGYT	TRBV12-3/TRBV12-4	TRBJ1-2	.
SARERRGQGTYEQY	TRBV20-1	TRBJ2-7	TRBD1
ASSQDWYEQY	TRBV3-1	TRBJ2-7	.
ASSSGTSGYEQY	TRBV7-2	TRBJ2-7	TRBD2
SARRLSYGYT	TRBV20-1	TRBJ1-2	.
ASSPRTSYNNEQF	TRBV18	TRBJ2-1	TRBD2
ASSFTTAQETQY	TRBV5-1	TRBJ2-5	.
ASGPGMNTEAF	TRBV19	TRBJ1-1	.
SASRTSGRASYNEQF	TRBV20-1	TRBJ2-1	TRBD2
ASSQDGASGPNYNEQF	TRBV4-3	TRBJ2-1	TRBD2
ASRPDLFGTF	TRBV12-3/TRBV12-4	TRBJ1-1	.
ASSSLAGRDEQF	TRBV5-1	TRBJ2-1	TRBD2
ATERHPSGNEQF	TRBV15	TRBJ2-1	.
ASSIGHTSGRTGEQF	TRBV5-1	TRBJ2-1	TRBD2
AIKGGADNYGYT	TRBV10-3	TRBJ1-2	.
ASSRPGTGYEQY	TRBV5-1	TRBJ2-7	TRBD1
ASSLVTSGNTGELF	TRBV5-8	TRBJ2-2	TRBD2
AISEPGQGLAEAF	TRBV10-3	TRBJ1-1	TRBD1
SVDVLLRETQY	TRBV29-1	TRBJ2-5	.
SARGPGGSYNEQF	TRBV20-1	TRBJ2-1	TRBD1
SASRGASYNEQF	TRBV20-1	TRBJ2-1	.
ASSRPALRDTQY	TRBV27	TRBJ2-3	.